These T cell receptor beta chains were read from a single sample in a study of blood T cell repertoires in COVID-19. Sequencing was performed with immunoSEQ multiplex PCR; in TCRdb, only in-frame clones are kept and a portion is missing. The table lists about half a million clones, around 85% of them singletons. Material: peripheral blood. The receptors were sampled from a human donor in a cohort sampled during active COVID-19. CDR3s include the opening cysteine and the closing phenylalanine or tryptophan. Fields, in order: D gene, CDR3 length, clone size, V gene, J gene, CDR3 protein, CDR3 DNA. The D gene is left open where the match is weak. Some rows mark clone size as missing; the rest say once, few, many or name a class of expanded clone.

D gene: TRBD1
CDR3 length: 14
clone size: NA
V gene: TRBV5-1
J gene: TRBJ2-7
CDR3 protein: CASSLRGQDYEQYF
CDR3 DNA: TGCGCCAGCAGCTTACGAGGACAGGACTACGAGCAGTACTTC

D gene: NA
CDR3 length: 10
clone size: NA
V gene: TRBV20-1
J gene: TRBJ1-1
CDR3 protein: CSAGGTEAFF
CDR3 DNA: TGCAGTGCCGGTGGCACTGAAGCTTTCTTT

D gene: TRBD1
CDR3 length: 18
clone size: NA
V gene: TRBV6-1
J gene: TRBJ1-6
CDR3 protein: CASSELGPGQGAKSPLHF
CDR3 DNA: TGTGCCAGCAGTGAATTGGGACCCGGACAGGGGGCGAAATCACCCCTCCACTTT

D gene: NA
CDR3 length: 16
clone size: NA
V gene: TRBV5-1
J gene: TRBJ2-3
CDR3 protein: CASSLETRTGTDTQYF
CDR3 DNA: TGCGCCAGCAGCTTGGAAACCCGGACAGGCACAGATACGCAGTATTTT

D gene: NA
CDR3 length: 13
clone size: NA
V gene: TRBV12-3/TRBV12-4
J gene: TRBJ1-4
CDR3 protein: CASSLLTNEKLFF
CDR3 DNA: TGTGCCAGCAGTTTACTAACGAATGAAAAACTGTTTTTT

D gene: NA
CDR3 length: 13
clone size: NA
V gene: TRBV30
J gene: TRBJ2-2
CDR3 protein: CAWSTGTPGSCFF
CDR3 DNA: NA

D gene: TRBD1
CDR3 length: 16
clone size: once
V gene: TRBV7-3
J gene: TRBJ2-1
CDR3 protein: CASSPRQGIPYNEQFF
CDR3 DNA: TGTGCCAGCAGTCCCAGACAGGGGATCCCCTACAATGAGCAGTTCTTC

D gene: TRBD1
CDR3 length: 15
clone size: NA
V gene: TRBV6-5
J gene: TRBJ2-1
CDR3 protein: CASSSLGQGFNEQFF
CDR3 DNA: TGTGCCAGCAGTTCTTTGGGACAGGGCTTCAATGAGCAGTTCTTC

D gene: NA
CDR3 length: 16
clone size: NA
V gene: TRBV6-6
J gene: TRBJ2-7
CDR3 protein: CASSSDPGTNHHEQYF
CDR3 DNA: TGTGCCAGCAGTTCTGACCCGGGAACTAATCACCACGAGCAGTACTTC

D gene: NA
CDR3 length: 14
clone size: NA
V gene: TRBV27
J gene: TRBJ1-1
CDR3 protein: CASSLSGRATEAFF
CDR3 DNA: TGTGCCAGCAGCCTAAGTGGGCGGGCAACTGAAGCTTTCTTT

D gene: NA
CDR3 length: 13
clone size: NA
V gene: TRBV19
J gene: TRBJ1-6
CDR3 protein: CASSVAYNSPLHF
CDR3 DNA: TGTGCCAGTAGTGTCGCGTATAATTCACCCCTCCACTTT

D gene: TRBD1
CDR3 length: 13
clone size: NA
V gene: TRBV5-1
J gene: TRBJ1-2
CDR3 protein: CASAQTGGSGYTF
CDR3 DNA: TGCGCCAGCGCACAGACAGGGGGCTCTGGCTACACCTTC

D gene: TRBD2
CDR3 length: 20
clone size: NA
V gene: TRBV15
J gene: TRBJ2-7
CDR3 protein: CATSRDLLRVSGRKHYEQYF
CDR3 DNA: TGTGCCACCAGCAGAGATCTTCTCCGCGTTAGCGGGAGGAAACACTACGAGCAGTACTTC

D gene: NA
CDR3 length: 17
clone size: NA
V gene: TRBV6-6
J gene: TRBJ1-5
CDR3 protein: CASSLSPGPTGSQPQHF
CDR3 DNA: TGTGCCAGCAGTCTATCCCCAGGCCCCACCGGAAGTCAGCCCCAGCATTTT

D gene: NA
CDR3 length: 12
clone size: NA
V gene: TRBV30
J gene: TRBJ1-1
CDR3 protein: CAWDSMNTEAFF
CDR3 DNA: TGTGCCTGGGACAGCATGAACACTGAAGCTTTCTTT

D gene: NA
CDR3 length: 16
clone size: NA
V gene: TRBV18
J gene: TRBJ2-1
CDR3 protein: CASSPPPGRTYNEQFF
CDR3 DNA: TGTGCCAGCTCACCACCCCCCGGGAGAACATACAATGAGCAGTTCTTC

D gene: NA
CDR3 length: 17
clone size: NA
V gene: TRBV27
J gene: TRBJ2-7
CDR3 protein: CASSLIYDTSSSYEQYF
CDR3 DNA: TGTGCCAGCAGTTTAATATACGACACCTCGAGCTCCTACGAGCAGTACTTC

D gene: NA
CDR3 length: 13
clone size: NA
V gene: TRBV7-2
J gene: TRBJ2-1
CDR3 protein: CASSPLAPNEQFF
CDR3 DNA: TGTGCCAGCAGCCCCCTAGCGCCAAATGAGCAGTTCTTC

D gene: TRBD1
CDR3 length: 17
clone size: NA
V gene: TRBV28
J gene: TRBJ2-4
CDR3 protein: CASSSPHRGQAKNIQYF
CDR3 DNA: TGTGCCAGCAGTTCTCCCCACAGGGGGCAGGCCAAAAACATTCAGTACTTC

D gene: NA
CDR3 length: 15
clone size: NA
V gene: TRBV9
J gene: TRBJ2-1
CDR3 protein: CASSVSDYLQHEQFF
CDR3 DNA: TGTGCCAGCAGCGTCTCCGACTACCTCCAACATGAGCAGTTCTTC

D gene: NA
CDR3 length: 14
clone size: NA
V gene: TRBV28
J gene: TRBJ1-2
CDR3 protein: CASIAGGGTYGYTF
CDR3 DNA: TGTGCCAGCATTGCCGGGGGAGGGACCTATGGCTACACCTTC

D gene: TRBD2
CDR3 length: 16
clone size: NA
V gene: TRBV11-3
J gene: TRBJ2-1
CDR3 protein: CASSPGLAAEIDEQFF
CDR3 DNA: TGTGCCAGCAGCCCGGGACTAGCGGCGGAGATCGATGAGCAGTTCTTC

D gene: TRBD2
CDR3 length: 15
clone size: NA
V gene: TRBV27
J gene: TRBJ2-7
CDR3 protein: CASSSQREADKEQYF
CDR3 DNA: TGTGCCAGCAGTTCCCAGCGGGAAGCAGATAAGGAGCAGTACTTC